This T cell receptor (beta chain) is drawn from a study of blood T cell repertoires in COVID-19. The germline CDR1 and CDR2 sequences are SGHDN and FVKESK. V was pared by 1 base and J by 4 bases, with 12 bases between. CDR3 length: 15 residues. TCRdb's copy holds only in-frame clones and misses some; the assay was immunoSEQ multiplex PCR. Of 220,000 or so clones in the sample, about 79% were seen once. Sequenced sample: PBMCs or T cells enriched from blood (not recorded which). This clonotype was sampled from a woman between 40 and 55 years old with acute COVID-19. V is TRBV14 and J is TRBJ2-3; D not certain. This CDR3 reads CASSQGSYRADTQYF. In DNA form, the CDR3 reads TGTGCCAGCAGCCAAGGGAGTTATCGGGCAGATACGCAGTATTTT. The full variable domain, in which reference TRBV14 and TRBJ2-3 provide the parts outside the CDR3, is EAGVTQFPSHSVIEKGQTVTLRCDPISGHDNLYWYRRVMGKEIKFLLHFVKESKQDESGMPNNRFLAERTGGTYSTLKVQPAELEDSGVYFCASSQGSYRADTQYFGPGTRLTVL.